Shown below are 22 T cell receptor beta chains from a single sample sequenced in a study of siplizumab effects on memory and regulatory T cells. Libraries were prepared by immunoSEQ multiplex PCR; TCRdb keeps only in-frame clonotypes and omits some of them. This sample has roughly 14,000 clones, with approximately 49% found just once. Cells from the mixed lymphocyte reaction underwent coculture for under 7 days at 37 degrees C. Their antigen targets remain unknown. Material: CFSE-low (dividing) CD4+ T cells sorted from an allogeneic mixed lymphocyte reaction. Receptors originate from a human donor in good health; the cells came from an allogeneic mixed lymphocyte reaction.

This clone qualifies as medium-sized (0.01 to 0.1%). The genes are TRBV5-4 and TRBJ1-1; no reliable D call. CDR3 length equals 14 residues. V shed 1 base and J shed 0 bases, with 7 bases lying between them. CDR1 and CDR2 from the germline V gene are SGHNT and YYREEE (reference sequence). The chain's CDR3 is CASSLPQLNTEAFF. The CDR3 nucleotides are TGTGCCAGCAGCTTGCCGCAGTTGAACACTGAAGCTTTCTTT.

The chain has TRBV6-6 and TRBJ2-4, with D uncertain. The CDR3 extends over 15 amino acids. Germline assignment: CDR1 MNHNY and CDR2 SVGAGI (reference sequence). Trimming shortened V by 7 bases and J by 0 bases, and 13 bases separated the two germline ends. CDR3 protein: CASTDGRVAKNIQYF. Here the CDR3 DNA reads TGTGCCAGCACCGACGGCAGAGTAGCCAAAAACATTCAGTACTTC.

V and J are TRBV9 and TRBJ2-1; 7 nucleotides agree with TRBD2. The J segment lost 3 bases and the V segment lost 4 bases, leaving 4 bases of the junction unmatched. The CDR3 is made up of 14 amino acids. The germline gives CDR1 SGDLS, CDR2 YYNGEE. CDR3 in amino acids: CASSSTSHYNEQFF. DNA of the CDR3: TGTGCCAGCAGCTCGACTAGCCACTACAATGAGCAGTTCTTC.

This clone was counted a few times. The chain links TRBV25-1 to TRBJ1-4; D remains unclear. V gave up 0 bases and J gave up 8 bases, with 10 bases separating them. CDR3 length: 14 residues. CDR1 is MGHDK, CDR2 SYGVNS, per germline. In DNA form, the CDR3 reads TGTGCCAGCAGTGAATACTACGGGAGGGAAAAACTGTTTTTT. Residues: CASSEYYGREKLFF.

This chain connects TRBV6-1 to TRBJ1-2; D is undetermined. V lost 5 bases and J 10 bases, leaving 8 bases between the germline ends. The germline gives CDR1 MNHNS, CDR2 SASEGT. The CDR3 runs 10 residues. Here the CDR3 reads CASSYGTYTF. The CDR3 nucleotides read TGTGCCAGCAGTTATGGTACCTACACCTTC.

This sequence joins TRBV10-2 and TRBJ1-2; no reliable D call. The length of the CDR3 is 12 residues. Germline CDR1 WSHSY, CDR2 SAAADI. The V and J ends lost 0 bases and 5 bases respectively, with 4 bases between them. The CDR3 sequence: CASSESGYGYTF. For the CDR3, the DNA is TGCGCCAGCAGTGAGTCAGGGTATGGCTACACCTTC.

This chain connects TRBV6-6 to TRBJ1-2, with TRBD1 as a possible D gene (5 bases). Looked up from germline, CDR1 is MNHNY and CDR2 is SVGAGI (reference sequence). The CDR3 totals 15 residues. Deletions cut 7 bases from V and 2 bases from J, with 17 bases between. In nucleotides, the CDR3 is TGTGCCAGCACCCCACACGGGGGGGTAAACTATGGCTACACCTTC. It codes for CASTPHGGVNYGYTF.

The V gene is TRBV7-9, the J gene TRBJ1-4; the D is unclear. Germline V gene sequence: CDR1 SEHNR, CDR2 FQNEAQ (reference sequence). The CDR3 covers 16 residues. V dropped 2 bases and J dropped 0 bases, with 10 bases sitting between them. CDR3: CASSLSLGATNEKLFF. CDR3 nucleotides: TGTGCCAGCAGCTTAAGCCTCGGGGCAACTAATGAAAAACTGTTTTTT.

This clone was detected only a few times. The CDR3, as DNA: TGTGCCAGCAGCTTGGACAGCTCTGGAAACACCATATATTTT. As protein: CASSLDSSGNTIYF. The rearrangement uses TRBV7-3 and TRBJ1-3; maybe TRBD1 (6 bases). The CDR3 is 14 amino acids. Germline-derived CDR1 and CDR2 are SGHTA and FQGTGA. Trimming pared 3 bases from V and 0 bases from J, leaving 6 bases between.

By share, this clone ranks as medium-sized (0.01 to 0.1%). V usage is TRBV7-8 and J usage is TRBJ2-7; D gene unclear. Germline CDR1 and CDR2: SGHVS and FQNEAQ. CDR3 size: 14 residues. Trimming pared 2 bases from V and 3 bases from J, leaving 11 bases between. The CDR3 nucleotides are TGTGCCAGCAGCTTAAGGGCGGACGGCTACGAGCAGTACTTC. Its translation: CASSLRADGYEQYF.

The chain couples TRBV19 to TRBJ2-7; no clear D gene. From germline, CDR1 is LNHDA and CDR2 SQIVND (reference sequence). Trimming took 5 bases from V and 4 from J, leaving 12 bases between them. This CDR3 region has 13 residues. CDR3 protein: CASSLGRGYEQYF. CDR3 DNA: TGTGCCAGTAGTCTCGGTCGTGGGTACGAGCAGTACTTC.

In nucleotides, the CDR3 is TGCGCCAGCAGCCAAGCCCAGGGGGGTGGGGCCAACGTCCTGACTTTC. This gives the protein CASSQAQGGGANVLTF. The chain joins TRBV4-1 to TRBJ2-6; D is perhaps TRBD1 (7 bases). The CDR3 is 16 amino acids. V lost 1 base to trimming and J lost 3 bases, with 10 bases between them. The germline V gene encodes CDR1 MGHRA and CDR2 YSYEKL.

The CDR3 reads CASSLGDNEQFF. CDR3 bases: TGTGCCAGCAGCTTAGGGGACAATGAGCAGTTCTTC. V usage is TRBV11-2 and J usage is TRBJ2-1, with no clear D. The CDR3 runs to 12 residues. Trimming pared 1 base from V and 5 bases from J, leaving 3 bases between. CDR1 and CDR2 (germline): SGHAT, FQNNGV.

This clone has more than one count but fewer than ten. This sequence joins TRBV5-6 and TRBJ2-3; 11 bases line up with TRBD2. The V segment lost 4 bases and the J segment 3 bases; nucleotides outside the gene matches: 13. Germline loops: CDR1 SGHDT, CDR2 YYEEEE. The CDR3 is 18 amino acids. For the CDR3, the DNA is TGTGCCAGCAGCGCCCTAGCGGGAGGAGGCTTGGTGACAGATACGCAGTATTTT. Its translation: CASSALAGGGLVTDTQYF.

This clone appeared a few times. The gene calls are TRBV7-9 and TRBJ1-1; D is ambiguous. Germline lookup yields CDR1 SEHNR and CDR2 FQNEAQ (reference sequence). The CDR3 contains 12 residues. Trimming removed 5 bases from V and 3 bases from J, with 7 bases in between. The CDR3 DNA reads as TGTGCCAGCAGCCCATGGTACACTGAAGCTTTCTTT. Protein: CASSPWYTEAFF.

The chain combines TRBV18 with TRBJ2-1, with TRBD2 matching over 15 bases. CDR1 is KGHSH, CDR2 LQKENI, per germline. CDR3 size: 15 residues. Losses at the gene ends were 7 bases for V and 4 bases for J; bases not matched to a gene: 2. In DNA, the CDR3 is TGTGCCAGCTTAGGGACTAGCGGGAGGTACAATGAGCAGTTCTTC. It specifies CASLGTSGRYNEQFF.

The chain employs TRBV18 and TRBJ1-1; TRBD1 is a possible D gene (5 bases). V was trimmed by 8 bases and J by 0 bases, leaving 16 bases between them. The germline V gene has CDR1 KGHSH and CDR2 LQKENI. This CDR3 spans 15 amino acids. CDR3 in DNA: TGTGCCAGCCAGCAAGGGGTTGGTTTGAACACTGAAGCTTTCTTT. Encoded protein: CASQQGVGLNTEAFF. The full variable domain, its missing parts supplied by reference TRBV18 and TRBJ1-1, is NAGVMQNPRHLVRRRGQEARLRCSPMKGHSHVYWYRQLPEEGLKFMVYLQKENIIDESGMPKERFSAEFPKEGPSILRIQQVVRGDSAAYFCASQQGVGLNTEAFFGQGTRLTVV.

The chain is built from TRBV6-6 and TRBJ1-1; D gene ambiguous. Germline CDR1 and CDR2: MNHNY and SVGAGI (reference sequence). Trimming took off 7 bases at V and 0 bases at J, with 15 bases between the two ends. This CDR3 region has 15 residues. The CDR3 sequence: CASTREWAMNTEAFF. The CDR3 nucleotides read TGTGCCAGCACCCGTGAGTGGGCAATGAACACTGAAGCTTTCTTT.

The chain recombines TRBV5-5 with TRBJ1-2; tentatively, D is TRBD1 (5 bases). Deletions cut 8 bases from V and 4 bases from J, with 18 bases between. This CDR3 contains 14 residues. Germline V lookup: CDR1 SGHKS, CDR2 YYEKEE (reference sequence). CDR3 in amino acids: CASSTQGFGYGYTF. The CDR3 DNA reads as TGTGCCAGTTCAACCCAGGGATTCGGCTATGGCTACACCTTC.

The rearrangement links TRBV30 to TRBJ1-6; D remains ambiguous. V shed 0 bases and J shed 9 bases, with 9 bases lying between them. Germline V gene data show CDR1 as GTSNPN and CDR2 as SVGIG (reference sequence). CDR3 size: 13 residues. The CDR3 region has the DNA TGTGCCTGGAGTGTAGGCCGGAGTTCACCCCTCCACTTT. Amino acid sequence: CAWSVGRSSPLHF.

The chain is built from TRBV5-1 and TRBJ2-7; no clear D gene. CDR1 and CDR2 from the germline V gene are SGHRS and YFSETQ. Trimming removed 3 bases from V and 0 bases from J, with 7 bases in between. This CDR3 is 13 amino acids long. The CDR3 bases are TGCGCCAGCAGCTCCGCTCCCTCCTACGAGCAGTACTTC. Protein: CASSSAPSYEQYF.

The rearrangement links TRBV18 to TRBJ2-7, with D uncertain. The germline V gene has CDR1 KGHSH and CDR2 LQKENI. The CDR3 is 14 residues long. Trimming took 3 bases from V and 6 from J, leaving 15 bases between them. The chain's CDR3 is CASSPTLGKVEQYF. The CDR3, as DNA: TGTGCCAGCTCACCGACGTTGGGAAAGGTCGAGCAGTACTTC. The entire variable domain, with the rest obtained from reference TRBV18 and TRBJ2-7, is as follows: NAGVMQNPRHLVRRRGQEARLRCSPMKGHSHVYWYRQLPEEGLKFMVYLQKENIIDESGMPKERFSAEFPKEGPSILRIQQVVRGDSAAYFCASSPTLGKVEQYFGPGTRLTVT.